This T cell receptor (beta chain) was sequenced in a study of early stage breast cancer tumors. Study-level background: Most of the 16 invasive tumors were ER+, PR+ and HER2-. Study-wide points: Comparing each tissue with blood distinguished tumor from normal in about 85% of the 16 patients.

This CDR3 has 15 residues. Germline-derived CDR1 and CDR2 are SGHTA and FQGNSA. The V and J ends lost 5 bases and 4 bases respectively, with 16 bases between them. TCRdb's table, derived via immunoSEQ multiplex PCR, lists solely in-frame clones and lacks some. The data contain roughly 57,000 clones, just over 90% of them singletons. Worth noting for this clone: What it recognizes is unknown.

The chain links TRBV7-2 to TRBJ2-3; perhaps TRBD1 as D (5 bases). The material sequenced was blood. The receptor's source is an older person with breast cancer. CDR3 sequence: CASSAKTPGSDTQYF. The CDR3 DNA follows: TGTGCCAGCAGCGCGAAGACCCCAGGGTCAGATACGCAGTATTTT.